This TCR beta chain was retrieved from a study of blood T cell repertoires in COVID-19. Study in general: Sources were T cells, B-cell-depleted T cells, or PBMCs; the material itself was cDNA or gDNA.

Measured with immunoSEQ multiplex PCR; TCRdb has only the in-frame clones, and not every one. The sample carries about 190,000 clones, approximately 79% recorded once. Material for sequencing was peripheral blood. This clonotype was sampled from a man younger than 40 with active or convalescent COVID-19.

This CDR3 reads CASSIGTALNTEAFF. The DNA for the CDR3 is TGTGCCAGTAGTATAGGGACAGCCCTGAACACTGAAGCTTTCTTT. The chain has TRBV19 and TRBJ1-1; perhaps TRBD1 as D (6 bases). Germline CDR1 LNHDA, CDR2 SQIVND (reference sequence). There are 15 residues in the CDR3. V was clipped by 1 base and J by 0 bases, with 9 bases between them.